This record concerns one T cell receptor beta chain sequence. What it binds is not known. This sample was included in a study of cytomegalovirus exposure and HLA in healthy donors. For the study at large: A previous analysis identified 95 million to 140 million unique TCR beta sequences derived from some 170 million T cells. General study points: From TCR beta sequences, most subjects' HLA-A and HLA-B alleles were reportedly predicted accurately.

Primers included in the PCR were 60 Vbeta and 13 Jbeta primers. This table comes from immunoSEQ multiplex PCR, and its TCRdb copy is limited to in-frame clones, with some not included. The sample includes almost 80,000 clones, roughly two thirds of them seen just once. The V gene lost 2 bases and the J gene lost 0 bases, with 11 bases spanning the gap. CDR3 length equals 16 residues. Looked up from germline, CDR1 is LNHDA and CDR2 is SQIVND (reference sequence). Sequencing was done on a sample of PBMCs. V and J are TRBV19 and TRBJ1-3; D remains unclear. This TCR was sampled from a woman in her forties or fifties in good health and CMV-seropositive. The DNA for the CDR3 is TGTGCCAGTAGTATACCCACGGAGGTCTCTGGAAACACCATATATTTT. Amino acids: CASSIPTEVSGNTIYF.